This note documents a single TCR beta chain sequence. No antigen is known for it. The same CDR3 also results from other DNA sequences found in this sample. The sample is drawn from a study of PD-1 blockade in classical Hodgkin lymphoma. Study information: A 3 mg/kg intravenous dose of nivolumab was received by patients every 2 weeks. General study findings and limits: Lower baseline TCR diversity was reported for newly diagnosed patients than for healthy donors. Causes of the repertoire differences remain undefined, possibly disease activity or prior therapy. Complete responders' diversity at baseline resembled that of newly diagnosed patients.

The time point: cycle 4 day 1 (C4D1), after more than 5 weeks of nivolumab. After autologous stem cell transplantation all patients relapsed, and prior brentuximab vedotin exposure differed between cohorts. Magnetic negative selection served to purify CD4+ T cells out of PBMCs that had been thawed. Using immunoSEQ multiplex PCR, the repertoire was profiled, and TCRdb retains in-frame clones only, with some absent. This sample has about 18,000 clones, with around 70% found just once. V shed 5 bases, J shed 5 bases, and the junction held 2 bases outside the gene matches. There are 11 residues in the CDR3. From germline, CDR1 is DFQATT and CDR2 SNEGSKA (reference sequence).

The sequences come from CD4+ T cells from blood, collected before the fourth cycle of nivolumab. The clonotype comes from a human donor with classical Hodgkin lymphoma. The chain carries TRBV20-1 and TRBJ1-2; 7 bases agree with TRBD1. This CDR3 reads CSASGGYGYTF. CDR3 bases: TGCAGTGCTTCAGGGGGTTATGGCTACACCTTC.